This T cell receptor (beta chain) was sequenced in a study of blood T cell repertoires in COVID-19. Whole-study context: Whether acute or convalescent, the COVID-19 samples came from the United States, Italy and Spain. T cells, B-cell-depleted T cells, or PBMCs provided the cDNA or gDNA that served as material.

It was during active infection that Seattle patients were enrolled and then longitudinally followed. The CDR3 has 14 residues. CDR1 and CDR2 from the germline V gene are MGHRA and YSYEKL. V gave up 1 base and J gave up 5 bases; unmatched junction bases: 4. As processed by the authors: Quantification of nucleated cells was approximated via reference gene primer amplification. Produced via immunoSEQ multiplex PCR; TCRdb's table is partial and in-frame only. The V and J calls and clone size were taken over from that table, and D and trimming were inferred from the DNA. The data contain 300,000 to 400,000 clones, about nine tenths of them seen just once; the ten biggest clones take up 6% to 8.5%.

The V and J genes are TRBV4-1 and TRBJ1-2; 7 bases match TRBD1. The sequenced sample was peripheral blood. The TCR sequence derives from a woman aged 70-85 years with COVID-19, enrolled during active disease. The CDR3 DNA reads as TGCGCCAGCAGCCAAGTCACAGGGGTATATGGCTACACCTTC. As protein: CASSQVTGVYGYTF.